This TCR beta chain was sequenced for a study of blood T cell repertoires in COVID-19. Clones were sequenced by immunoSEQ multiplex PCR, and TCRdb holds only the in-frame ones, with some missing. This table has fewer than 140,000 clones, around 78% appearing once. The V gene's germline CDR1 is MNHNY and CDR2 SVGAGI (reference sequence). The CDR3 spans 15 residues. Between the trimmed V and J ends, which lost 2 bases and 3 bases, there was a span of 13 bases. The source material was peripheral blood. The rearrangement links TRBV6-6 to TRBJ1-2; unclear D gene. The clonotype originates from a man aged 80 or over with COVID-19, enrolled during active disease. Here the CDR3 DNA reads TGTGCCAGCAGTTACGCCGAGGGCTCCCACTATGGCTACACCTTC. It codes for CASSYAEGSHYGYTF.